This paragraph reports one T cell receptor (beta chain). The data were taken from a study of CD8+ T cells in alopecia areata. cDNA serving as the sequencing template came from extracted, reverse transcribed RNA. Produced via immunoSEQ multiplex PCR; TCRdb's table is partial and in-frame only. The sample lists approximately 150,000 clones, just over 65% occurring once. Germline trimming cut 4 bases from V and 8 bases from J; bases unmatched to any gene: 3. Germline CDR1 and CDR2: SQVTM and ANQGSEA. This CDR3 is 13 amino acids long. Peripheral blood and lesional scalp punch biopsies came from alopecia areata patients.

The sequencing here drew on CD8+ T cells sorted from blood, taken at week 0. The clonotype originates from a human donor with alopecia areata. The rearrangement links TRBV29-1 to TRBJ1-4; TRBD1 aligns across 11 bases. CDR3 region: CSVGTGGREKLFF. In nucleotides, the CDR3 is TGCAGCGTTGGGACAGGGGGCAGAGAAAAACTGTTTTTT.